This TCR beta chain derives from a study of T cell clones after liver transplantation. Overall study: Samples came pre-transplant, pre-randomization before withdrawal, and post-randomization after withdrawal ended. Study-wide results and limits: Post-transplant time points were not standardized, so conclusions are preliminary.

A word on this clone: Its antigen is as yet unknown.

This CDR3 has 15 amino acids. Germline assignment: CDR1 LGHNA and CDR2 YSLEER. Trimming took 2 bases from V and 3 from J, leaving 10 bases between them. The table came from immunoSEQ multiplex PCR; TCRdb's copy has only in-frame clones and leaves some out. The table has fewer than 15,000 clones, just under 75% seen once. This chain links TRBV4-3 with TRBJ2-2; the D is unclear. Sequencing used CD8+ T cells from blood, obtained at the 22-month timepoint. This sequence was found in a human patient who received a liver transplant. The T cells may partly be graft donor cells. This chain's CDR3 is CASSQLERHTGELFF. The DNA of the CDR3 is TGCGCCAGCAGCCAACTGGAACGGCACACCGGGGAGCTGTTTTTT.